This T cell receptor beta chain was documented in a study of low-dose radiotherapy and immunotherapy resistance in tumors. Study as a whole: Intravenous administration to patients comprised nivolumab at 240 mg every two weeks and ipilimumab at 1 mg/kg every six weeks. Study patients were administered oral aspirin at 300 mg daily for four cycles from cycle 1 day 1.

This CDR3 comprises 15 residues. The V segment lost 2 bases and the J segment 4 bases; nucleotides outside the gene matches: 7. Germline V gene data show CDR1 as KGHSH and CDR2 as LQKENI. TRAV- and TRBV-specific primers, spanning alpha and beta chains, primed first-strand cDNA. Over roughly 19 PCR cycles, TCRs were amplified from a constant-region primer and V-primer adapter. TCRdb called the reads again in MiXCR, with one record for every CDR3 protein. The sample contains about 82,000 distinct CDR3 sequences, over 15% of which appear only once. Specified time point: before trial treatment. Donors were given nivolumab, ipilimumab, aspirin, low-dose cyclophosphamide and low-dose radiotherapy. Patients deemed eligible presented with advanced solid tumors lacking tumor-infiltrating lymphocytes. This clonotype was counted many times.

This clonotype was obtained from a male donor with prostate cancer. The gene calls are TRBV18 and TRBJ1-1; 7 positions agree with TRBD1. The source material was PBMCs, sampled before treatment. CDR3 in DNA: TGTGCCAGCTCACCAAACTCCCCAGGGGGCACTGAAGCTTTCTTT. It translates to CASSPNSPGGTEAFF.